Sequencing of this TCR beta chain was carried out in a study of T-cell reconstitution after alpha-beta-depleted transplantation in children. There are 13 residues in the CDR3. Trimming removed 5 bases from V and 5 bases from J; junction bases left unmatched: 4. Study-wide results and caveats: As was reported, about two months after transplant, alpha-beta T cells came from several hundred expanded graft clones. Recipient T cells and thymic progenitors that survived gave rise to the high TCRbeta diversity observed at day 60 in some patients. Counts and diversity of T cells one year after transplant came mostly from newly produced T cells.

For TCRbeta, the library was prepared with unique molecular identifiers. TCRdb re-called the PCR reads through MiXCR, storing one row per CDR3 protein. The table shows over 200,000 distinct CDR3 sequences, with about 8.7% occurring only once. This clonotype was picked up many times. The antigen is not known. The sequence was collected from a male patient under 10 years old who had a stem cell transplant for acute myeloid leukemia, so the T cells may come from the graft donor. This chain links TRBV12-3 or TRBV12-4 with TRBJ2-5, with 8 bases identical to TRBD1. Sequenced material: PBMCs, mostly from graft donor cells, taken 360 days after TCRalphabeta/CD19-depleted stem cell transplant. CDR3 region: CASSGQGGETQYF. The DNA of the CDR3 is TGTGCCAGCAGTGGACAGGGAGGCGAGACCCAGTACTTC.